A selection of T cell receptor beta chains follows, all from one sample in a study of CD8 T cells in ankylosing spondylitis. Each CDR3 protein is one row after TCRdb ran MiXCR on the 5' RACE reads. The sample has about 510,000 distinct CDR3 sequences; 5.3% are singletons. Sequenced input: blood, either unsorted or a sorted T cell fraction (not recorded which). Every receptor here comes from a male donor with ankylosing spondylitis. Both conserved end residues are part of each CDR3. Fields, in order: CDR3 DNA, CDR3 protein, V gene, J gene, CDR3 length, D gene, clone size. A D gene is named only where the DNA matches it firmly. A clone size is listed for some rows: how often the clone was seen (once, few, many), or a class if it is expanded.

TGTGCCAGCAGTTACGGAATAGGGGGCGTAATTCTCAGTCAGCCCCAGCATTTT	CASSYGIGGVILSQPQHF	TRBV6-2/TRBV6-3	TRBJ1-5	18	TRBD1	.
TGTGCCAGCAGTTACAGCGTTGATCAGCCCCAGCATTTT	CASSYSVDQPQHF	TRBV6-5	TRBJ1-5	13	.	many
TGCAGTGCTAGAGGGGGCGTTAACCAAGAGACCCAGTACTTC	CSARGGVNQETQYF	TRBV20-1	TRBJ2-5	14	.	many
TGCAGCGTTGTGTTTGGGGAGAAGCAGTACTTC	CSVVFGEKQYF	TRBV29-1	TRBJ2-7	11	.	many
TGCAGCGTCGACCGGGACAGAGGAGGCTACACCTTC	CSVDRDRGGYTF	TRBV29-1	TRBJ1-2	12	TRBD1	many
TGTGCCAGCAGCCTGGGACTAGCGATGACCTACGAGCAGTACTTC	CASSLGLAMTYEQYF	TRBV5-5	TRBJ2-7	15	TRBD2	few
TGTGCCAGCAGTGGACTAGCGGGAGGCCAAGAGACCCAGTACTTC	CASSGLAGGQETQYF	TRBV5-6	TRBJ2-5	15	TRBD2	many
TGTGCCAGCAGCTTAGTACGGACAGGGGTTGGAAACACCATATATTTT	CASSLVRTGVGNTIYF	TRBV7-2	TRBJ1-3	16	TRBD1	many
TGTGCCATCTCCCTAGCCCAAGAGACCCAGTACTTC	CAISLAQETQYF	TRBV10-3	TRBJ2-5	12	.	many
TGCGCCAGCAGCTATGACATTTACTATGGCTACACCTTC	CASSYDIYYGYTF	TRBV5-1	TRBJ1-2	13	.	many
TGTGCCACCAGTGAAAAACTAAGTGGTTGGACAGGATACAATGAGCAGTTCTTC	CATSEKLSGWTGYNEQFF	TRBV24-1	TRBJ2-1	18	TRBD1	.
TGCAGTGCTAGAGAGAGAACGGAGGCCCAGTACTTC	CSARERTEAQYF	TRBV20-1	TRBJ2-5	12	.	few
TGCAGCGTTGACGGCAGCCAAGAGACCCAGTACTTC	CSVDGSQETQYF	TRBV29-1	TRBJ2-5	12	.	many
TGCAGCGGGACGAGGGGGCGGGCGACTGAAGCTTTCTTT	CSGTRGRATEAFF	TRBV29-1	TRBJ1-1	13	TRBD1	many
TGTGCCAGCAGTTATTCACAGGCCGGACGTGGCTACACCTTC	CASSYSQAGRGYTF	TRBV27	TRBJ1-2	14	.	many
TGTGCCAGCAGCCAGCCCCGGGACACCCACCACTATGGCTACACCTTC	CASSQPRDTHHYGYTF	TRBV9	TRBJ1-2	16	.	many
TGCAGCATTCTTGTCCTACGGGAGCAGTACTTC	CSILVLREQYF	TRBV20-1	TRBJ2-7	11	.	many
TGTGCCAGCAGGTCCCTCCATGGCTACACCTTC	CASRSLHGYTF	TRBV7-2	TRBJ1-2	11	.	many
TGCAGTGCTAGCCCACGACTGGGGACCCAGTACTTC	CSASPRLGTQYF	TRBV20-1	TRBJ2-5	12	.	many
TGTGCCACCCTTAGCGGCAGCTCCTACAATGAGCAGTTCTTC	CATLSGSSYNEQFF	TRBV28	TRBJ2-1	14	.	many
TGTGCCAGCAGCGTAGGGGGGGGGACCAAAAACATTCAGTACTTC	CASSVGGGTKNIQYF	TRBV9	TRBJ2-4	15	TRBD2	many
TGTGCCAGCAGTTTACTACCCTACTACGAGCAGTACTTC	CASSLLPYYEQYF	TRBV12-3/TRBV12-4	TRBJ2-7	13	.	many
TGTGCCAGCAGTTACTCCCGGGGTCTAGGTGGTGAGACCCAGTACTTC	CASSYSRGLGGETQYF	TRBV12-3/TRBV12-4	TRBJ2-5	16	.	many
TGTGCCAGCAGCTTCGGCGGAGTTGAGCAGTTCTTC	CASSFGGVEQFF	TRBV13	TRBJ2-1	12	.	.
TGTGCCAGCAGTTACAGTAGCTGGGGTGACACTGAAGCTTTCTTT	CASSYSSWGDTEAFF	TRBV6-5	TRBJ1-1	15	.	many
TGTGCCAGCTCACCCACCGACAGGGACCCCTACGAGCAGTACTTC	CASSPTDRDPYEQYF	TRBV18	TRBJ2-7	15	TRBD1	few
TGTGCCAGCTGGAGGGACTGGCACACAGATACGCAGTATTTT	CASWRDWHTDTQYF	TRBV28	TRBJ2-3	14	.	.
TGTGCCAGCAGTTTTGGAGGGGGCAAGGACACTGAAGCTTTCTTT	CASSFGGGKDTEAFF	TRBV28	TRBJ1-1	15	TRBD1	many
TGTGCCACCAGCCAAAAGACAGCCTACGAGCAGTACTTC	CATSQKTAYEQYF	TRBV15	TRBJ2-7	13	.	few
TGTGCCAGCAGCCCCCGAGGGGAGCTGTTTTTT	CASSPRGELFF	TRBV7-2	TRBJ2-2	11	.	many
TGCAGTGCTAGCGGGAAAGTCTCCTACGAGCAGTACTTC	CSASGKVSYEQYF	TRBV20-1	TRBJ2-7	13	.	many
TGTGCCAGCAGTTTCAGGACTACCTCCTACGAGCAGTACTTC	CASSFRTTSYEQYF	TRBV28	TRBJ2-7	14	.	many
TGTGCCAGCAGCCGAACAGGGAATGTTATGGATGGCTACACCTTC	CASSRTGNVMDGYTF	TRBV12-3/TRBV12-4	TRBJ1-2	15	.	many
TGTGCCAGCAGTTACTCCTTAAGGACCACCTACGAGCAGTACTTC	CASSYSLRTTYEQYF	TRBV6-5	TRBJ2-7	15	.	many
TGTGCCTGGCATCGACTAGTCAATGAGCAGTTCTTC	CAWHRLVNEQFF	TRBV30	TRBJ2-1	12	.	.
TGTGCCAGCAGTCCCCGGGGCAGGGGCTCCTACAATGAGCAGTTCTTC	CASSPRGRGSYNEQFF	TRBV27	TRBJ2-1	16	.	many
TGTGCCATCAGTGAGTCGACGACGGGAGGTCAAGAGACCCAGTACTTC	CAISESTTGGQETQYF	TRBV10-3	TRBJ2-5	16	TRBD2	many
TGTGCCAGCAGTTTCTTCGGGGCGGGCGGGGAGCTGTTTTTT	CASSFFGAGGELFF	TRBV28	TRBJ2-2	14	.	many
TGTGCCAGCAGCTTAACCGCGGGACTCACAGATACGCAGTATTTT	CASSLTAGLTDTQYF	TRBV7-3	TRBJ2-3	15	.	.
TGTGCCAGCAGCCCCCAAACTTGGGGCACTGAAGCTTTCTTT	CASSPQTWGTEAFF	TRBV7-8	TRBJ1-1	14	.	many
TGTGCCAGCAGCCAAACTAGCGGGCACACAGATACGCAGTATTTT	CASSQTSGHTDTQYF	TRBV7-2	TRBJ2-3	15	TRBD2	many
TGTGCCAGGGGCCCCGGGCCTTATGAAAAACTGTTTTTT	CARGPGPYEKLFF	TRBV7-8	TRBJ1-4	13	.	.
TGTGCCAGCAGCTTAGGGCCCCAACTAGGGAACATTCAGTACTTC	CASSLGPQLGNIQYF	TRBV7-2	TRBJ2-4	15	.	many
TGTGCCAGCAGCTTTACCGGGACTACGCTCGCAGTCACCTACAATGAGCAGTTCTTC	CASSFTGTTLAVTYNEQFF	TRBV11-2	TRBJ2-1	19	TRBD2	.
TGTGCCATTAGTCGTTTGGGCACAGATACGCAGTATTTT	CAISRLGTDTQYF	TRBV12-3/TRBV12-4	TRBJ2-3	13	.	many
TGTGCCACCAGTGATTTTCCCAGCGGCTATGGCTACACCTTC	CATSDFPSGYGYTF	TRBV24-1	TRBJ1-2	14	.	many
TGCAGTGCTAGTAGAGACGACGGAGCCATTCAGTACTTC	CSASRDDGAIQYF	TRBV20-1	TRBJ2-4	13	.	many
TGTGCCAGCAGCGGTCCAGGACAGGGGGCGCGAGGAGCCGGGGAGCTGTTTTTT	CASSGPGQGARGAGELFF	TRBV11-2	TRBJ2-2	18	TRBD1	.
TGCAGCGTTGAGGGCCAGATGAACACTGAAGCTTTCTTT	CSVEGQMNTEAFF	TRBV29-1	TRBJ1-1	13	.	many
TGTGCCAGCAGTTTATCGCTCAGCTATGGCTACACCTTC	CASSLSLSYGYTF	TRBV27	TRBJ1-2	13	.	many
TGTGCCAGCAGCTTAAGGGGGATGTCAGATACGCAGTATTTT	CASSLRGMSDTQYF	TRBV11-2	TRBJ2-3	14	.	.
TGCAGCGTTGGGACTAGAAACAATGAGCAGTTCTTC	CSVGTRNNEQFF	TRBV29-1	TRBJ2-1	12	TRBD2	few
TGTGCCAGCAGTCGACTAGTTTATGAGCAGTTCTTC	CASSRLVYEQFF	TRBV5-6	TRBJ2-1	12	.	many
TGTGCCACCAGCAGAGACCTTGGACAGGGTCTACAGCCCCAGCATTTT	CATSRDLGQGLQPQHF	TRBV15	TRBJ1-5	16	TRBD1	many